This paragraph reports one T cell receptor (beta chain). What it binds is not known. The trim removed 5 bases at V and 6 bases at J, leaving 11 bases unmatched. Germline V gene sequence: CDR1 GTSNPN, CDR2 SVGIG (reference sequence). CDR3 size: 14 residues. Method: immunoSEQ multiplex PCR; TCRdb's copy keeps in-frame clones and lacks some. The table records 85,000 to 120,000 clones, around 90% of them present only once. This sample is drawn from a study of T cell responses to AZD1222 COVID-19 vaccine. Study results and caveats: Recipients of two AZD1222 doses showed rising Spike-specific TCR breadth and depth. Targeting of unmutated variant regions was reportedly seen in nearly half of spike-specific TCRs.

This chain links TRBV30 with TRBJ1-2; 8 positions agree with TRBD1. Here the sequenced sample was peripheral blood, taken 28 days after the second AZD1222 dose. This TCR was sampled from an adult who received the AZD1222 COVID-19 vaccine. For the CDR3, the DNA is TGTGCCTGGGCCCCCAGGGGGCGACAGGATGGCTACACCTTC. Translation: CAWAPRGRQDGYTF.